The 21 T cell receptor beta chains presented below share a single source sample, sequenced in a study of blood T cell repertoires in COVID-19. Libraries were prepared by immunoSEQ multiplex PCR; TCRdb keeps only in-frame clonotypes and omits some of them. The sample includes tens of thousands of clones, approximately 84% of them seen just once. Sequenced material: peripheral blood. All receptors derive from a man aged 65 to 79 with acute or convalescent COVID-19.

This clone was counted a single time. J is TRBJ1-2 and V is TRBV25-1; TRBD1 might be the D (5 bases). This CDR3 has 15 amino acids. From germline, CDR1 is MGHDK and CDR2 SYGVNS. With 2 bases removed from V and 2 bases from J, the gap between germline ends came to 12 bases. The CDR3 protein is CASSEAGGRNYGYTF. DNA for the CDR3: TGTGCCAGCAGTGAAGCGGGGGGAAGGAACTATGGCTACACCTTC.

The V call is TRBV6-5, the J call TRBJ2-1, with 12 bases aligning to TRBD2. The V segment lost 6 bases and the J segment 6 bases; nucleotides outside the gene matches: 3. The CDR3 extends over 14 amino acids. Germline values: CDR1 MNHEY, CDR2 SVGAGI. This CDR3 reads CASSRGLAGNEQFF. CDR3 bases: TGTGCCAGCAGCAGGGGACTAGCGGGCAATGAGCAGTTCTTC.

This clone is a singleton in its sample. The chain couples TRBV21-1 to TRBJ2-7; the table's D call TRBD2 went unverified against the DNA. TRBV21-1 is classified as a pseudogene. The CDR3 extends over 16 amino acids. CDR3 loop: CASSKLGREGPGEQYF. As DNA, the CDR3 is TGTGCCAGCAGCAAATTAGGGCGGGAGGGCCCAGGCGAGCAGTACTTC.

CDR3 bases: TGTGCCAGCGGAGCTCTTGGGGCCAACGTCCTGACTTTC. Translated: CASGALGANVLTF. The J gene is TRBJ2-6, the V gene TRBV6-6; D gene unclear. The CDR3 covers 13 residues. Germline loops: CDR1 MNHNY, CDR2 SVGAGI (reference sequence). V dropped 8 bases and J dropped 3 bases, with 8 bases sitting between them.

A few counts support this clone. V usage is TRBV5-6 and J usage is TRBJ2-1; D may be TRBD2 (6 bases). Trimming took 0 bases from V and 6 from J, leaving 10 bases between them. This CDR3 region has 14 residues. Looked up from germline, CDR1 is SGHDT and CDR2 is YYEEEE. The DNA of the CDR3 is TGTGCCAGCAGCTTGGAAGAGGGAGGCAATGAGCAGTTCTTC. Its protein is CASSLEEGGNEQFF.

This clone is a singleton in its sample. The chain has TRBV19 and TRBJ2-2, with 10 nucleotides matching TRBD2. Germline V gene data show CDR1 as LNHDA and CDR2 as SQIVND (reference sequence). J was trimmed by 5 bases and V by 6 bases; bases with no gene match: 6. There are 15 residues in the CDR3. The CDR3 nucleotides are TGTGCCAGTAGCCCAGCGGGGGGGCCGACCGGGGAGCTGTTTTTT. This codes for CASSPAGGPTGELFF.

J is TRBJ2-5 and V is TRBV11-2; TRBD2 agrees at 14 bases. The CDR3 runs to 17 residues. Germline trimming cut 3 bases from V and 4 bases from J; bases unmatched to any gene: 7. Germline CDR1 SGHAT, CDR2 FQNNGV. The CDR3 here is CASSFLGLAGGGETQYF. The CDR3 DNA reads as TGTGCCAGCAGCTTCCTCGGACTAGCGGGAGGAGGAGAGACCCAGTACTTC.

In DNA form, the CDR3 reads TGTGCCAGCAGCGCGGCGTCCAGGGCCCCCTACGAGCAGTACTTC. It codes for CASSAASRAPYEQYF. V is TRBV7-9 and J is TRBJ2-7; possibly TRBD1 for D (5 bases). The length of the CDR3 is 15 residues. Trimming left V 5 bases short and J 2 bases short, with 16 bases between. The V gene's germline CDR1 is SEHNR and CDR2 FQNEAQ (reference sequence). Complete variable domain (other parts from reference TRBV7-9 and TRBJ2-7): DTGVSQNPRHKITKRGQNVTFRCDPISEHNRLYWYRQTLGQGPEFLTYFQNEAQLEKSRLLSDRFSAERPKGSFSTLEIQRTEQGDSAMYLCASSAASRAPYEQYFGPGTRLTVT.

This clone was recorded only once. V gene TRBV3-1 (or the pseudogene TRBV3-2) combines with J gene TRBJ1-5; possible D gene TRBD1, 6 bases. From germline, CDR1 is LGHDT and CDR2 YNNKEL (reference sequence). The CDR3 runs 13 residues. V was shortened by 9 bases and J by 1 base, with 10 bases between the two germline ends. The CDR3 DNA reads as TGTGCCAGTGGACAGAAGAGCAATCAGCCCCAGCATTTT. This sequence encodes CASGQKSNQPQHF.

This chain joins TRBV5-6 and TRBJ1-2; 7 bases agree with TRBD1. The trim removed 4 bases at V and 4 bases at J, leaving 7 bases unmatched. CDR1 SGHDT and CDR2 YYEEEE come from the germline V gene. The CDR3 is made up of 14 amino acids. The CDR3 loop reads CASSTRRQGYGYTF. The CDR3 nucleotides read TGTGCCAGCAGCACCAGAAGACAGGGCTATGGCTACACCTTC. Complete variable domain (other parts from reference TRBV5-6 and TRBJ1-2): DAGVTQSPTHLIKTRGQQVTLRCSPKSGHDTVSWYQQALGQGPQFIFQYYEEEERQRGNFPDRFSGHQFPNYSSELNVNALLLGDSALYLCASSTRRQGYGYTFGSGTRLTVV.

The J gene is TRBJ2-7, the V gene TRBV7-9; D gene unclear. The CDR3 length is 14 residues. Trimming pared 5 bases from V and 2 bases from J, leaving 13 bases between. CDR1 is SEHNR, CDR2 FQNEAQ, per germline (reference sequence). The CDR3 loop is CASSPLSRAYEQYF. For the CDR3, the DNA is TGTGCCAGCAGCCCGCTAAGCCGGGCCTACGAGCAGTACTTC.

J is TRBJ1-3 and V is TRBV19, with D possibly being TRBD1 (5 bases). V gave up 7 bases and J gave up 2 bases, with 12 bases separating them. The germline gives CDR1 LNHDA, CDR2 SQIVND (reference sequence). The CDR3 length is 14 residues. As DNA, the CDR3 is TGTGCCAGTACCTTCGGGGGGGCTGGAAACACCATATATTTT. Translated: CASTFGGAGNTIYF.

This chain uses TRBV3-1 (or the pseudogene TRBV3-2) with TRBJ2-7; 7 nucleotides agree with TRBD2. CDR1 LGHDT and CDR2 YNNKEL come from the germline V gene (reference sequence). There are 14 residues in the CDR3. With V trimmed by 5 bases and J by 2 bases, 6 bases remained unmatched. CDR3 DNA: TGTGCCAGCAGCGCTGGGCTAGCGGCCTACGAGCAGTACTTC. Its protein product is CASSAGLAAYEQYF.

The CDR3 bases are TGTGCCAGCAGCCCCCGGACAGTCCTGGGAGAGCAGTACTTC. As protein: CASSPRTVLGEQYF. The chain links TRBV7-2 to TRBJ2-7; tentatively, D is TRBD1 (6 bases). This CDR3 region has 14 residues. The germline V gene encodes CDR1 SGHTA and CDR2 FQGNSA. The germline V and J ends were trimmed by 5 bases and 7 bases, with 18 bases remaining between them.

The rearrangement joins TRBV7-2 to TRBJ2-2; 9 bases match TRBD1. This CDR3 is 17 amino acids long. The germline CDR1 and CDR2 sequences are SGHTA and FQGNSA. With 1 base clipped from V and 2 bases from J, the junction kept 5 bases outside the gene matches. The CDR3 DNA follows: TGTGCCAGCAGCTTAGTAAGGACAGGGGCAAACACCGGGGAGCTGTTTTTT. Translation gives CASSLVRTGANTGELFF.

The chain links TRBV7-2 to TRBJ1-5; D remains unclear. Germline-derived CDR1 and CDR2 are SGHTA and FQGNSA. The ends were cut back, 5 bases at V and 0 bases at J, with 5 bases in the middle. The CDR3 runs to 13 residues. For the CDR3, the DNA is TGTGCCAGCAGCGCCTATAGCAATCAGCCCCAGCATTTT. This sequence encodes CASSAYSNQPQHF.

The chain couples TRBV5-6 to TRBJ2-1, with a tentative D call TRBD1 (6 bases). Trimming pared 5 bases from V and 0 bases from J, leaving 15 bases between. Looked up from germline, CDR1 is SGHDT and CDR2 is YYEEEE. CDR3 length: 16 amino acids. The CDR3 bases are TGTGCCAGCAGGCGGAGGACAGAACGCTCCTACAATGAGCAGTTCTTC. Its protein is CASRRRTERSYNEQFF.

The chain links TRBV12-3 or TRBV12-4 to TRBJ1-1; possible D gene TRBD1, 6 bases. V gave up 8 bases and J gave up 4 bases, with 11 bases separating them. The CDR3 has 12 residues. The CDR3 spells CASSLGATEAFF. The CDR3 DNA follows: TGTGCCAGCTCCCTGGGGGCCACTGAAGCTTTCTTT.

This clone showed up just once. The V gene is TRBV7-2, the J gene TRBJ1-2; TRBD1 is a possible D gene (6 bases). The CDR3 is made up of 14 amino acids. Germline V gene sequence: CDR1 SGHTA, CDR2 FQGNSA. V lost 5 bases and J 4 bases, leaving 14 bases between the germline ends. The CDR3 is CASSPTGGGYGYTF. The CDR3 DNA follows: TGTGCCAGCAGCCCTACTGGGGGCGGCTATGGCTACACCTTC. The variable domain in full, completed from reference TRBV7-2 and TRBJ1-2, reads GAGVSQSPSNKVTEKGKDVELRCDPISGHTALYWYRQSLGQGLEFLIYFQGNSAPDKSGLPSDRFSAERTGGSVSTLTIQRTQQEDSAVYLCASSPTGGGYGYTFGSGTRLTVV.

The gene calls are TRBV21-1 and TRBJ2-7; TRBD1, as called in the table, went unchecked against the DNA. TRBV21-1 is a pseudogene segment. The CDR3 runs to 13 residues. The CDR3 protein is CASSKGRPYEQYF. As DNA, the CDR3 is TGTGCCAGCAGCAAAGGCAGGCCCTACGAGCAGTACTTC.

The V and J genes are TRBV27 and TRBJ2-2, with D unclear. The CDR3 is made up of 12 amino acids. Germline lookup yields CDR1 MNHEY and CDR2 SMNVEV (reference sequence). V was pared by 5 bases and J by 4 bases, with 5 bases between. In DNA form, the CDR3 reads TGTGCCAGCAGTCCCTCCACCGGGGAGCTGTTTTTT. Amino acids: CASSPSTGELFF.